This TCR beta chain was observed in a study of T cells in Graves' hyperthyroidism and ophthalmopathy. General study results and limits: Patients with ophthalmopathy were separated from those with stable hyperthyroidism by a 13 V-J model. The majority of expanded thyroid clonotypes above 0.001 also appeared in blood.

RNA transcripts were the template for amplifying TCR beta CDR3 regions. The HTBI primer set drove a first-round RT-PCR of the TCR CDR3. TCRdb re-called the multiplex PCR reads with MiXCR, one entry per CDR3 protein. Among hundreds of thousands of distinct CDR3 sequences listed, about 15% were seen once. A remark on this clonotype: Its antigen is not identified.

Patients between 18 and 65 years old had hyperthyroidism, newly diagnosed and lasting under 2 months. Germline CDR1 SGHTA, CDR2 FQGNSA. The CDR3 is made up of 14 amino acids. V was trimmed by 1 base and J by 4 bases, leaving 8 bases between them. The receptor comes from a woman aged 25 to 39 with Graves' hyperthyroidism. The V call is TRBV7-2, the J call TRBJ2-1; unclear D gene. Sequencing was done on a sample of blood. CDR3 coding DNA: TGTGCCAGCAGCTTAGTGCCAATTTACAATGAGCAGTTCTTC. Protein product: CASSLVPIYNEQFF.